Listed here is a single T cell receptor beta chain. What antigen it recognizes has not been identified. No base qualities exist here, and no much larger clone lies one base off it. The CDR3 runs 17 residues from the cysteine to the phenylalanine. CDR3 DNA is the only sequence kept; it has 51 bases, read in frame from the first base. Unmatched junction bases come to 14, with V trimmed by 1 base and J by 9 bases. The germline V gene specifies SGHDT as CDR1 and YYEEEE as CDR2. TCRbeta CDR3 regions were amplified from genomic DNA using the immunoSEQ Assay, a bias-controlled multiplex PCR. From the authors' description of their analysis: Within the assay, amplification of reference gene primers was used to estimate how many nucleated cells each sample contained. Sequence reads were collapsed and filtered to measure the absolute abundance of every unique TCRbeta CDR3 rearrangement. Productive Simpson clonality was computed per sample as the square root of Simpson's diversity index over productive rearrangements. TCRdb re-hosts the immuneACCESS table, in-frame sequences only. Its copies lack some clones; in the studies checked, an unresolved V gene accounts for under half of them, and the cause for the rest is not known. D and trimming were read from the DNA, whereas the V and J calls and clone size are those reported in that table. Present in this sample are roughly 180,000 clones, around 83% of which were seen just once. The top ten constitute 3.6% of the sample.

In the prospective study, participants were about 18 to 89 years old, resided in about two dozen geographic areas of the United States, and were enrolled through a virtual design. In the prospective study, cohorts were assigned on the basis of participant-reported clinical history obtained from a screening survey and a study questionnaire. In the prospective study, mobile phlebotomists collected whole blood, serum and a nasopharyngeal or oropharyngeal swab from each participant. Prospective study participants could optionally give additional blood draws and questionnaires over an approximately 2-month period. Before DNA extraction, blood samples from the prospective study were shipped at room temperature or frozen. These data belong to a study of blood T cell repertoires in COVID-19 (dated by TCRdb to 2019 to 2021). About the study as a whole: Samples covering the acute and convalescent phases of COVID-19 were provided by collaborators in the United States, Italy and Spain. The material from the prospective study consisted of cDNA or gDNA derived from T cells, B-cell-depleted T cells, or PBMCs. Subjects who had been exposed to COVID-19, were actively infected with it, or had recovered from it provided the deeply sampled blood TCRbeta repertoires that made up the dataset. The repertoires were made available in a free public database intended to serve as a resource for research on the immune response to SARS-CoV-2. Samples came from the ongoing ImmuneRACE study (first 160 participants) plus 1,254 subjects from 6 global collaborators. A de-identified subject ID, COVID-19 status, age in years and sex were almost always included in the sample metadata. HLA class I and class II types, where available, came from metadata supplied by the sample provider rather than from assay-based typing.

What the study reported, not specific to this receptor: How much clinical and demographic metadata was included differed by source and by participant, and the metadata was provided uncurated.

The sequence came from a woman aged 45-59 years in a cohort exposed to, infected with or recovered from COVID-19 (not recorded which). The chain is assembled from TRBV5-6 and TRBJ2-1; 9 junctional bases match TRBD2. Sequencing used PBMCs or T cells enriched from blood (not recorded which). Here is the DNA: TGTGCCAGCAGCTTGACTACGGCGGGAGGGGGGTTCGGTGAGCAGTTCTTC. Translated, it reads CASSLTTAGGGFGEQFF.